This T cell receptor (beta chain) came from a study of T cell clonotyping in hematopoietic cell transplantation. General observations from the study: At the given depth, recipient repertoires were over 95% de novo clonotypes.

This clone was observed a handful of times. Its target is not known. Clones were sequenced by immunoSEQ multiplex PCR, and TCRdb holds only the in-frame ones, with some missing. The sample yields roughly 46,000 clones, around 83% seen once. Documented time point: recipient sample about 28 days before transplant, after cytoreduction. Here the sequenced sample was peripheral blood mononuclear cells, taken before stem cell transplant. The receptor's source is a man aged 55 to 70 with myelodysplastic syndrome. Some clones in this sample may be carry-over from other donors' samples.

CDR3 sequence: CASSVTGAYNSPLHF. DNA for the CDR3: TGTGCCAGCAGCGTAACAGGGGCGTATAATTCACCCCTCCACTTT. V is TRBV9 and J is TRBJ1-6; 7 positions match TRBD1. Unmatched junction bases numbered 2, after V lost 1 base and J lost 4 bases. CDR1 is SGDLS and CDR2 is YYNGEE in the germline V gene. CDR3 length: 15 amino acids.